These 3 T cell receptor beta chains originate from one sample sequenced in a study of metastatic and nonmetastatic thyroid tumors. Each patient came to thyroid surgery without any prior treatment (of any kind). Through MiXCR, TCRdb re-clonotyped the PCR reads. This table has approximately 40,000 clones, approximately 10% appearing once. The sequenced material came from blood. The receptors here all came from a female donor with papillary thyroid cancer or a benign thyroid nodule (not recorded which). Some clones in this sample may be carry-over from other donors' samples.

Many counts were recorded for this clone. V usage is TRBV20-1 and J usage is TRBJ1-4, with D perhaps matching TRBD1 (6 bases). The CDR3 is 16 residues long. The V gene lost 5 bases and the J gene lost 0 bases, with 16 bases spanning the gap. CDR1 is DFQATT, CDR2 SNEGSKA, per germline (reference sequence). CDR3 region: CSAADGTTSTNEKLFF. The CDR3, as DNA: TGCAGTGCTGCGGATGGGACAACATCAACTAATGAAAAACTGTTTTTT.

This clone was found many times. The rearrangement joins TRBV4-2 to TRBJ2-5; D may be TRBD1 or TRBD2 (5 bases each). V lost 1 base and J 4 bases, leaving 16 bases between the germline ends. In germline, CDR1 is LGHNA, CDR2 YNFKEQ. This CDR3 contains 16 residues. The CDR3 nucleotides read TGTGCCAGCAGCCAAGTTGGGGCAGAGGGTTCAGAGACCCAGTACTTC. Amino acid sequence: CASSQVGAEGSETQYF.

This clone was detected ten times or more. This chain's CDR3 is CASSPGAGLAGGTYEQYF. The CDR3 DNA sequence: TGCGCCAGCAGCCCTGGCGCTGGACTAGCGGGAGGGACCTACGAGCAGTACTTC. The gene calls are TRBV5-1 and TRBJ2-7; 15 bases match TRBD2. The CDR3 spans 18 residues. Germline CDR1 and CDR2: SGHRS and YFSETQ. J was trimmed by 2 bases and V by 4 bases; bases with no gene match: 10.